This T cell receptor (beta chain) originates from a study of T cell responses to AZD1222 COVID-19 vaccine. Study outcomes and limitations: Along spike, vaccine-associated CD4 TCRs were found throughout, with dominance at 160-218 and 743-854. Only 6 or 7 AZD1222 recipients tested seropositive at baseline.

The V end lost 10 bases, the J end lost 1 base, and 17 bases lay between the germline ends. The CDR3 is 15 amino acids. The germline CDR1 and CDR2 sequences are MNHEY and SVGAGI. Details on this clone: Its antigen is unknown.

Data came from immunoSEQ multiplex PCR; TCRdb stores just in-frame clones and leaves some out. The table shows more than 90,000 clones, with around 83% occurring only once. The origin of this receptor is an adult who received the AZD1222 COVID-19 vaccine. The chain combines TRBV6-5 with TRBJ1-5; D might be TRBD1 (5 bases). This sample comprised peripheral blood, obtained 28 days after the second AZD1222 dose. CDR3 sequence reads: CAIRWGGGSNQPQHF. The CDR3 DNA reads TGTGCCATCCGTTGGGGGGGAGGCAGCAATCAGCCCCAGCATTTT.